The next 5 T cell receptor beta chains were all read from a single sample in a study of T cell repertoires in cytomegalovirus infection. TCRdb re-derived calls from the reads in MiXCR, one entry per CDR3 protein. The sample has approximately 350,000 distinct CDR3 sequences, 34% seen once. No antigen has been identified for these receptors. The sequences come from cultured PBMCs, collected from culture after CMV antigen stimulation. Receptors originate from a human donor in good health (CMV status not recorded). Some clones in this sample may be carry-over from other donors' samples.

This clonotype was picked up a small number of times. V usage is TRBV10-3 and J usage is TRBJ2-3; 11 positions agree with TRBD2. V lost 6 bases and J lost 0; bases outside the gene matches: 5. Germline V CDR1 and CDR2: ENHRY, SYGVKD. The CDR3 extends over 16 amino acids. The CDR3 is CAIRGLADASTDTQYF. The CDR3 DNA reads as TGTGCCATCAGGGGACTAGCGGACGCTAGCACAGATACGCAGTATTTT.

This chain joins TRBV7-2 and TRBJ2-2; D gene ambiguous. V lost 1 base and J lost 7, with 10 bases in between. In germline, CDR1 is SGHTA, CDR2 FQGNSA. CDR3 length equals 14 residues. CDR3 in amino acids: CASSLGAGGGELFF. CDR3 sequence (DNA): TGTGCCAGCAGCTTAGGAGCCGGCGGCGGGGAGCTGTTTTTT.

This clonotype was recorded many times. The rearrangement links TRBV7-8 to TRBJ1-6, with no clear D. Trimming stripped 3 bases from V and 4 bases from J, with 7 bases between. This CDR3 region has 14 residues. The germline V gene encodes CDR1 SGHVS and CDR2 FQNEAQ. This CDR3 reads CASSLAFYNSPLHF. The DNA for the CDR3 is TGTGCCAGCAGCTTGGCTTTTTATAATTCACCCCTCCACTTT.

V and J are TRBV19 and TRBJ1-5; 7 bases line up with TRBD1. There are 14 residues in the CDR3. In germline, CDR1 is LNHDA, CDR2 SQIVND (reference sequence). The J segment lost 6 bases and the V segment lost 3 bases, leaving 5 bases of the junction unmatched. The CDR3 nucleotides are TGTGCCAGTAGTATTTCGGCAGGGGGTCAGCCCCAGCATTTT. It yields the protein CASSISAGGQPQHF.

The chain has TRBV7-2 and TRBJ2-5; 8 bases are shared with TRBD1. The CDR3 has 13 residues. The germline gives CDR1 SGHTA, CDR2 FQGNSA. With 4 bases clipped from V and 7 bases from J, the junction kept 5 bases outside the gene matches. CDR3 region: CASSSDRGGTQYF. In nucleotides, the CDR3 is TGTGCCAGCAGCTCCGACAGGGGTGGGACCCAGTACTTC.